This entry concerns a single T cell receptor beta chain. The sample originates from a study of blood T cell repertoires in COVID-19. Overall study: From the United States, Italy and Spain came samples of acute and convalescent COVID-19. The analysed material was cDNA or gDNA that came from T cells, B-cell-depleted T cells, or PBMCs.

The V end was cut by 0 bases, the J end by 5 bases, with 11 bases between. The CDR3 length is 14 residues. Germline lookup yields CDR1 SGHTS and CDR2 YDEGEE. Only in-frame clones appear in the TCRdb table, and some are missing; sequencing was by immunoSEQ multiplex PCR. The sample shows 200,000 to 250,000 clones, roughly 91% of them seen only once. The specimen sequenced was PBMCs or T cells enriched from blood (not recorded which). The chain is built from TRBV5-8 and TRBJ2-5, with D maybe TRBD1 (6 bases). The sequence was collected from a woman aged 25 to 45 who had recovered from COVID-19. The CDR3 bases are TGTGCCAGCAGCTTGGGACAGGTACCCGAGACCCAGTACTTC. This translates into CASSLGQVPETQYF.